Sequencing of this T cell receptor (beta chain) was carried out in a study of CD8 T cells in ankylosing spondylitis. Libraries of TCR beta came from quantitative 5'-RACE with molecular barcodes. TCRdb ran MiXCR on the 5' RACE reads and lists one entry per CDR3 protein. Among a few hundred thousand distinct CDR3 sequences, about 16% were seen once, and the ten largest hold approximately 42%. V lost 0 bases to trimming and J lost 6 bases; unmatched junction nucleotides: 14. The CDR3 contains 19 residues. The germline gives CDR1 MGHRA, CDR2 YSYEKL. Study conclusions and caveats: Reports say disease-linked clones showed up significantly more in matched ankylosing spondylitis synovial fluid. In ankylosing spondylitis blood, a motif of roughly eight highly homologous TCR beta variants appeared characteristic. CD8+ by phenotype, disease-linked clones were relatively rare in peripheral blood. Before this, some motif variants had been reported in reactive arthritis synovial fluid and blood.

As to this clonotype: No antigen is known for it.

This TCR derives from a male donor with ankylosing spondylitis. The chain joins TRBV4-1 to TRBJ2-7; 13 bases agree with TRBD2. Sequenced material: blood, either unsorted or a sorted T cell fraction (not recorded which). CDR3 bases: TGCGCCAGCAGCCAAGATCCCGTAATTGGACTAGCGGGAGTCCCCGAGCAGTACTTC. This translates into CASSQDPVIGLAGVPEQYF.